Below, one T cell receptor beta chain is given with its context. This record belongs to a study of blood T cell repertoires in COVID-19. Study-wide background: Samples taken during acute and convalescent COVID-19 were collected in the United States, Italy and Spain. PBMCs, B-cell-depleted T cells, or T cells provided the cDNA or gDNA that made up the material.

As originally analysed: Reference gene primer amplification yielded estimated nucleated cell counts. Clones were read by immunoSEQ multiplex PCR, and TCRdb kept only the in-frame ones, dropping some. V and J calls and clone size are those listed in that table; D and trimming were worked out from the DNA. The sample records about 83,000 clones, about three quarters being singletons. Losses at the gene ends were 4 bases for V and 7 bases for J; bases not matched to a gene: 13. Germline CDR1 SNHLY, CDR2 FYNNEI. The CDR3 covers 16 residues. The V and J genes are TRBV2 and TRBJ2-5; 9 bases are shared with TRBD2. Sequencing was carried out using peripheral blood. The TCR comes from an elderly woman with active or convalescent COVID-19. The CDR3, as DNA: TGTGCCAGCAGTGGCGGTAGCGGGGGACCAAGGGGGACCCAGTACTTC. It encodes CASSGGSGGPRGTQYF.